This T cell receptor (beta chain) was captured in a study of molecular identifiers for immune sequencing clone quantification. The study, taken as a whole, reports: Researchers reportedly could pick up spiked Jurkat TCR RNA from one cell mixed into about 970,000 naive cells. Clones above 20 RNA copies held over 98% of effector molecules, under 1% in naive cells.

Germline CDR1 LNHDA, CDR2 SQIVND (reference sequence). The CDR3 length is 16 residues. V lost 6 bases to trimming and J lost 0 bases, with 15 bases between them. This clonotype was counted only a few times. Its antigen is currently unknown. Each library that profiled naive CD8 cells came from 20,000 to 1,000,000 sorted cells with 10%, 30% or 50% RNA. Isolation of naive CD8 T cells was achieved by sorting on a CD8+CD4-CCR7+CD45RA+ phenotype. TCRdb itself ran the PCR reads through MiXCR, one entry per CDR3 protein. In the table there are 300,000 to 400,000 distinct CDR3 sequences, roughly 24% of which are singletons.

The rearrangement joins TRBV19 to TRBJ1-5; D possibly corresponds to TRBD1 (5 bases). Sequencing used naive CD8+ T cells from blood, with Jurkat cell RNA spiked in. Indicated subset: FACS-sorted CD8+CD4-CCR7+CD45RA+ naive T cells. The clonotype comes from a human donor in good health. Some libraries in this study had Jurkat cell RNA spiked in. CDR3 sequence: CASRTDRTYSNQPQHF. The CDR3, as DNA: TGTGCCAGTAGGACTGACAGAACTTATAGCAATCAGCCCCAGCATTTT. The variable domain in full, with the rest retrieved from reference TRBV19 and TRBJ1-5, is DGGITQSPKYLFRKEGQNVTLSCEQNLNHDAMYWYRQDPGQGLRLIYYSQIVNDFQKGDIAEGYSVSREKKESFPLTVTSAQKNPTAFYLCASRTDRTYSNQPQHFGDGTRLSIL.